Here is one T cell receptor beta chain with its context. The CDR3 consists of 13 residues. Germline V CDR1 and CDR2: LNHNV, YYDKDF (reference sequence). The V end was cut by 0 bases, the J end by 4 bases, with 6 bases between. This sample was taken from a study of control samples from healthy donors and cancer patients. Data came from immunoSEQ multiplex PCR; TCRdb stores just in-frame clones and leaves some out. The sample has about 140,000 clones, roughly 92% seen once. The gene calls are TRBV15 and TRBJ1-2, with unresolved D. This sequence was found in a man younger than 40 in good health. Sequencing was performed on blood. The CDR3 loop is CATSRDGIYGYTF. In DNA, the CDR3 is TGTGCCACCAGCAGAGATGGGATCTATGGCTACACCTTC.